These T cell receptor beta chains were read from a single sample in a study of T cell responses to AZD1222 COVID-19 vaccine. Profiled with immunoSEQ multiplex PCR; TCRdb holds only in-frame clones, not every one. The sample carries 100,000 to 150,000 clones, around 90% recorded once. This material consisted of peripheral blood, taken on day 0 of AZD1222 vaccination. These receptors all stem from an adult in good health. CDR3s include the opening cysteine and the closing phenylalanine or tryptophan. Each record gives: V gene, J gene, D gene, clone size, CDR3 DNA, CDR3 protein. A D gene is named only where the DNA matches it firmly. Size is stated for part of the rows, as once, few or many counts, or as a class when the clone is expanded.

>TRBV29-1|TRBJ2-7|.|.
TGCAGCGGGAGGGGGGTGGACTACGAGCAGTACTTC
CSGRGVDYEQYF
>TRBV7-9|TRBJ2-2|.|.
TGTGCCAGCAGCCCTCAGGTTTTAAGAGCCGGGGAGCTGTTTTTT
CASSPQVLRAGELFF
>TRBV4-1|TRBJ1-5|.|.
TGCGCCAGCAGCCAAGTTAACGCAGGGGTAAGCAATCAGCCCCAGCATTTT
CASSQVNAGVSNQPQHF
>TRBV11-2|TRBJ2-7|.|.
TGTGCCAGCAGTCCGTCCGAAGGGCGCGGGTACGAGCAGTACTTC
CASSPSEGRGYEQYF
>TRBV4-1|TRBJ2-3|TRBD2|.
TGCGCCAGCAGCCGTCTGACTAGCGGGGGGGCAGATACGCAGTATTTT
CASSRLTSGGADTQYF
>TRBV30|TRBJ1-6|.|.
TGTGCCTGGAGGGAGGGCTCCTATAATTCACCCCTCCACTTT
CAWREGSYNSPLHF
>TRBV3-1/TRBV3-2|TRBJ2-3|.|.
TGTGCCAGCAGCCCCTCCGGCCTCACAGATACGCAGTATTTT
CASSPSGLTDTQYF
>TRBV18|TRBJ2-3|.|.
TGTGCCAGCTCACCACCAATAGGGTCCCCCACAGATACGCAGTATTTT
CASSPPIGSPTDTQYF
>TRBV29-1|TRBJ1-5|.|.
TGCAGCGTTGCGTTTGGGGATCAGCCCCAGCATTTT
CSVAFGDQPQHF
>TRBV18|TRBJ2-7|.|.
TGTGCCAGCTCACCACCGTCACAGAGAACCTACGAGCAGTACTTC
CASSPPSQRTYEQYF
>TRBV9|TRBJ2-3|TRBD2|.
TGTGCCAGCAGCCCCCGACTAGCGGGAGGCCCAGATACGCAGTATTTT
CASSPRLAGGPDTQYF
>TRBV9|TRBJ2-1|.|.
TGTGCCAGCAGCGTAGCAAATAGCTTCCATGAGCAGTTCTTC
CASSVANSFHEQFF
>TRBV5-1|TRBJ1-1|.|few
TGCGCCAGCAGCTTGGCCGGGACACTGAACACTGAAGCTTTCTTT
CASSLAGTLNTEAFF
>TRBV19|TRBJ1-3|.|.
TGTGCCAGTAGTATCGGAGGAAACACCATATATTTT
CASSIGGNTIYF
>TRBV7-9|TRBJ2-1|TRBD2|.
TGTGCCAGCAGCTTACGGGGGGGCCTTTCCCACAATGAGCAGTTCTTC
CASSLRGGLSHNEQFF
>TRBV15|TRBJ1-3|.|.
TGTGCCACCAGCAGAGAGGTACCAGGAAACACCATATATTTT
CATSREVPGNTIYF
>TRBV7-9|TRBJ2-7|TRBD1|.
TGTGCCAGCGAGGTGGGGACAGGGAGCTCCTACGAGCAGTACTTC
CASEVGTGSSYEQYF
>TRBV12-2|TRBJ1-4|.|once
TGTGCAAGTCCCAAACCCCCAGAAAAACTGTTTTTT
CASPKPPEKLFF
>TRBV11-3|TRBJ1-1|.|.
TGTGCCAGCAGCTCCAGGGGTAGGACTGAAGCTTTCTTT
CASSSRGRTEAFF
>TRBV6-2/TRBV6-3|TRBJ2-3|TRBD2|.
TGTGCCAGCAGTTACTCCTTAGCGGGAATGGGCACAGATACGCAGTATTTT
CASSYSLAGMGTDTQYF
>TRBV28|TRBJ1-5|.|few
TGTGCCAGCAGTTCAGGATCAGGGGTGGAAAATCAGCCCCAGCATTTT
CASSSGSGVENQPQHF
>TRBV9|TRBJ1-5|.|.
TGTGCCAGCAGCGTAGGACTCGGGAATCAGCCCCAGCATTTT
CASSVGLGNQPQHF